The rows below give T cell receptor beta chains drawn from one sample of a study of OX40 agonist ivuxolimab in advanced cancers. The data were produced by immunoSEQ multiplex PCR, yet TCRdb's version contains in-frame clones alone and is incomplete. The data hold 95,000 or so clones, with about 91% observed a single time. The sample was CD4+ or CD8+ T cells sorted from blood, taken in a trial of the OX40 agonist ivuxolimab. These receptors originate from an adult with an advanced solid tumor such as melanoma, head and neck, liver or kidney cancer. CDR3s include the opening cysteine and the closing phenylalanine or tryptophan. The order of the fields is J gene, V gene, clone size, D gene, CDR3 protein. A D gene is named only where the DNA matches it firmly. Not all rows give a size; the values are once, few, many and, for expanded clones, a class.

>TRBJ1-3|TRBV2|-|TRBD1
CASSDRDRPSGNTIYF
>TRBJ2-2|TRBV6-1|-|-
CASSAVSPGANTGELFF
>TRBJ2-3|TRBV10-1|-|TRBD2
CASRVNRLADYSSTDTQYF
>TRBJ2-7|TRBV5-1|-|-
CASSLGQNYEQYF
>TRBJ2-7|TRBV27|-|-
CASSITQGYEQYF
>TRBJ1-1|TRBV11-2|-|-
CASSLDVGFRPEAFF
>TRBJ1-5|TRBV2|once|-
CASNGQSNQPQHF
>TRBJ1-2|TRBV5-1|-|-
CASSLDGRFNYGYTF
>TRBJ2-5|TRBV19|-|-
CASSPPGVGETQYF
>TRBJ1-1|TRBV29-1|-|-
CSVARQPLDTEAFF
>TRBJ1-2|TRBV4-2|-|-
CASSLVEQGYGYTF
>TRBJ1-5|TRBV6-1|-|-
CASSPAGGQPQHF
>TRBJ2-7|TRBV5-1|-|-
CASSLGAQSPYEQYF
>TRBJ2-5|TRBV7-9|-|-
CASQGQETQYF
>TRBJ2-5|TRBV9|-|-
CASSGTAGTQETQYF
>TRBJ2-5|TRBV11-3|-|-
CASSTRDGKKETQYF
>TRBJ2-1|TRBV5-1|-|TRBD2
CASSLGVAGVGNEQFF
>TRBJ2-1|TRBV7-9|-|-
CASSLGTGEYNEQFF
>TRBJ2-3|TRBV1|-|-
CTSSQVSRGGGVTDTQYF
>TRBJ1-2|TRBV19|few|TRBD1
CASRTLQGDYGYTF
>TRBJ2-7|TRBV9|-|TRBD1
CASSATGTGFREQYF
>TRBJ2-3|TRBV6-1|-|-
CASSDVGSYTDTQYF
>TRBJ1-2|TRBV11-3|-|-
CASSFGGAANYGYTF
>TRBJ2-2|TRBV5-4|once|-
CASSPRDPGELFF
>TRBJ2-1|TRBV11-3|-|TRBD2
CASSRTSGIIAEQFF
>TRBJ2-1|TRBV6-5|-|TRBD1
CASVRGQGGEQFF
>TRBJ2-3|TRBV6-8|once|-
CASSRPNTQGNADTQYF